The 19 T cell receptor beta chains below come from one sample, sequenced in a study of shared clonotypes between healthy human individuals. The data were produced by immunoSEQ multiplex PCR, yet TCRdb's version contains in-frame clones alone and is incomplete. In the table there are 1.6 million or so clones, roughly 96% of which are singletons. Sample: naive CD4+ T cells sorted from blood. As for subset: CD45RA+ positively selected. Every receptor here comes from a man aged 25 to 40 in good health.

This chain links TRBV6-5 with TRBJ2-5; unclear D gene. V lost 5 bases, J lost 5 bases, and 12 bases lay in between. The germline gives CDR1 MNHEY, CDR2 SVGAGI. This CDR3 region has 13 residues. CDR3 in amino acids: CASSQIGLETQYF. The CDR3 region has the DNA TGTGCCAGCAGTCAAATAGGTCTGGAGACCCAGTACTTC.

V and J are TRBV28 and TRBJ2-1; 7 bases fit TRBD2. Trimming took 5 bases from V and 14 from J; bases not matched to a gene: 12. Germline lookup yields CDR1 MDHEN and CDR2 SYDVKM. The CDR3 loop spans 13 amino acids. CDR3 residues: CASSLRLAGGEFF. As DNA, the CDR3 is TGTGCCAGCAGTCTCCGACTAGCCGGGGGAGAGTTCTTC. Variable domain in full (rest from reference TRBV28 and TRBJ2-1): DVKVTQSSRYLVKRTGEKVFLECVQDMDHENMFWYRQDPGLGLRLIYFSYDVKMKEKGDIPEGYSVSREKKERFSLILESASTNQTSMYLCASSLRLAGGEFFGPGTRLTVL.

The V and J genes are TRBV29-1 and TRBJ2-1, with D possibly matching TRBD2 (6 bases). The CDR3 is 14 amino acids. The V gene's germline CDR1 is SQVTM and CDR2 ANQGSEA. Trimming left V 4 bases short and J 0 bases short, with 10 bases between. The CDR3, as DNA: TGCAGCGTTGCTAGCGTGAGCTCCTACAATGAGCAGTTCTTC. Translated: CSVASVSSYNEQFF.

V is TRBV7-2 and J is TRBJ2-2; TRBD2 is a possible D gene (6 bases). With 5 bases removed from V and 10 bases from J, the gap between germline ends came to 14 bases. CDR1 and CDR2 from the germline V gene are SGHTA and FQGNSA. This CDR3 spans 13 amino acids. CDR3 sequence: CASSLKEGEELFF. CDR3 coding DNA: TGTGCCAGCAGCCTAAAGGAGGGAGAGGAGCTGTTTTTT.

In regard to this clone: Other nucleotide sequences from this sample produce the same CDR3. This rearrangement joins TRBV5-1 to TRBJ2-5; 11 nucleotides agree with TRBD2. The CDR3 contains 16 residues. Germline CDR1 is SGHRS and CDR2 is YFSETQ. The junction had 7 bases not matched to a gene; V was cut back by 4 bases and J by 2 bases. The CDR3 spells CASSQALAGGQETQYF. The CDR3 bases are TGCGCCAGCAGCCAGGCATTAGCGGGAGGGCAAGAGACCCAGTACTTC.

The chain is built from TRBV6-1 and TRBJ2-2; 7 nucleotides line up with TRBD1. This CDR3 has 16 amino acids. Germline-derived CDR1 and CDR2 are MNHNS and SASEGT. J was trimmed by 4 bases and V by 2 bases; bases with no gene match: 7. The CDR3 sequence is CASSERQGGFTGELFF. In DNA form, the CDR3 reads TGTGCCAGCAGTGAAAGACAGGGTGGGTTCACCGGGGAGCTGTTTTTT.

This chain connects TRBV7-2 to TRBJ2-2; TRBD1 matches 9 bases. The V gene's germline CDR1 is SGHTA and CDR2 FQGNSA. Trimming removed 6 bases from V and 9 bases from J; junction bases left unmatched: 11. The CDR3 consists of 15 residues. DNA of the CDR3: TGTGCCAGCAGTAGCCGGGACAGGGTCTCCCGGGAGCTGTTTTTT. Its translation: CASSSRDRVSRELFF.

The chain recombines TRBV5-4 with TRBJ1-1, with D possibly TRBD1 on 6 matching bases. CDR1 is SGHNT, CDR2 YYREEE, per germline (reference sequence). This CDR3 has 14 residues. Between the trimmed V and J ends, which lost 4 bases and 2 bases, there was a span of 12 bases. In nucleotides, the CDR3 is TGTGCCAGCAGCGTATCACAGGGAAACACTGAAGCTTTCTTT. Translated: CASSVSQGNTEAFF.

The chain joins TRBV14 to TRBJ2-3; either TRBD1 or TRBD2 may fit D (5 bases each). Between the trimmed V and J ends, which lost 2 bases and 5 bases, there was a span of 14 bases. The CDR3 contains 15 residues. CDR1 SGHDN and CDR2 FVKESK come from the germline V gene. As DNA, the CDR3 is TGTGCCAGCAGCCAACCGGGACCCAGGGTAGATACGCAGTATTTT. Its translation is CASSQPGPRVDTQYF.

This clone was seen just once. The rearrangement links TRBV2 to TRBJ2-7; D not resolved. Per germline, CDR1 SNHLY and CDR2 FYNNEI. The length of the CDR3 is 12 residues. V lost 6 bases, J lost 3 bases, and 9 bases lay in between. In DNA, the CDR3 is TGTGCCAGCAGCTTGGAAATCTACGAGCAGTACTTC. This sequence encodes CASSLEIYEQYF.

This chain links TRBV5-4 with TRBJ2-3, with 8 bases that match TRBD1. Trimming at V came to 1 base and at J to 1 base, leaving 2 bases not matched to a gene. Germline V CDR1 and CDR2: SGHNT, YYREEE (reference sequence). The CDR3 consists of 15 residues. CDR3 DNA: TGTGCCAGCAGCTTGCAGGGGGCAGGCACAGATACGCAGTATTTT. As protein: CASSLQGAGTDTQYF.

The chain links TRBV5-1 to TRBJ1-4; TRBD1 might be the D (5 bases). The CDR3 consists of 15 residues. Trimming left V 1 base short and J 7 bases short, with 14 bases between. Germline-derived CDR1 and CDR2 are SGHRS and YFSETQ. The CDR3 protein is CASSLWGLVGEKLFF. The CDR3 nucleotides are TGCGCCAGCAGCTTGTGGGGGTTGGTGGGTGAAAAACTGTTTTTT.

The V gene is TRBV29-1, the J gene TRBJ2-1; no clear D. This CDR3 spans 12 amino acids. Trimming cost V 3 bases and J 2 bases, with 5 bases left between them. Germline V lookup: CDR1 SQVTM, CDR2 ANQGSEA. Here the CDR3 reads CSVDLAYNEQFF. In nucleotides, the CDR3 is TGCAGCGTTGACCTAGCCTACAATGAGCAGTTCTTC.

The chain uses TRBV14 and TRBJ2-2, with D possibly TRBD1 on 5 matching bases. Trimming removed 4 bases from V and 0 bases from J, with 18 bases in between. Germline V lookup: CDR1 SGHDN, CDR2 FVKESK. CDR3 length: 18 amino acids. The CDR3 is CASSPRWSGPTNTGELFF. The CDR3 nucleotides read TGTGCCAGCAGCCCAAGATGGTCAGGGCCAACGAACACCGGGGAGCTGTTTTTT.

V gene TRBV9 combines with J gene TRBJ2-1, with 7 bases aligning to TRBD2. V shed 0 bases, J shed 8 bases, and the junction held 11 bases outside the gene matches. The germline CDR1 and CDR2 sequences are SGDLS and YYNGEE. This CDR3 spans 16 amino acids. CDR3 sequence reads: CASSVGGGSSIYEQFF. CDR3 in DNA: TGTGCCAGCAGCGTAGGAGGCGGGAGTAGTATCTATGAGCAGTTCTTC.

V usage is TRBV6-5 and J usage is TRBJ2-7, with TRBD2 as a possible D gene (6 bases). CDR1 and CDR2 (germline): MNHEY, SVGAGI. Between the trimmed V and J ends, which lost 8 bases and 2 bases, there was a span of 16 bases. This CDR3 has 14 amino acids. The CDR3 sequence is CASEGRGGAYEQYF. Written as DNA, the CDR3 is TGTGCCAGCGAGGGACGGGGAGGAGCCTACGAGCAGTACTTC.

CDR3 sequence: CASSSQRSAYGYTF. As DNA, the CDR3 is TGTGCCAGCAGTTCACAGCGTTCCGCGTATGGCTACACCTTC. The V gene is TRBV6-6, the J gene TRBJ1-2; D call uncertain. Germline CDR1 MNHNY, CDR2 SVGAGI (reference sequence). V lost 4 bases, J lost 5 bases, and 14 bases lay in between. The CDR3 length is 14 residues.

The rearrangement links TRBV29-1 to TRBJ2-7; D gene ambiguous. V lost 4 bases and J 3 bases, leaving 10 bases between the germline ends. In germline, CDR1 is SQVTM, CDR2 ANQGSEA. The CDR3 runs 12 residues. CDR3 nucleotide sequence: TGCAGCGTTGTAGCTGGAATCTACGAGCAGTACTTC. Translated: CSVVAGIYEQYF.

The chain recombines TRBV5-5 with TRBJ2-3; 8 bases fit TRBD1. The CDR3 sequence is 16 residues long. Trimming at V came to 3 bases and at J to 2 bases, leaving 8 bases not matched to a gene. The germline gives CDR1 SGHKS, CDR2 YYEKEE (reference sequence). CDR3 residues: CASSSTHRGNTDTQYF. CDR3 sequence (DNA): TGTGCCAGCAGCTCTACACACAGGGGGAACACAGATACGCAGTATTTT.